Each of the 15 T cell receptor beta chains below was sequenced from the same sample in a study of relationships among human T cell subsets. From mRNA, alpha and beta CDR3 regions were amplified using semiquantitative ARM-PCR. Tagged nested gene-specific primers were used first, then communal superprimers amplified exponentially. TCRdb fed the multiplex PCR reads into MiXCR, producing one record per CDR3 protein. Here the sample spans around 14,000 distinct CDR3 sequences, around two thirds being singletons. The sequencing sample was made of total T cells sorted from blood. Every receptor here comes from a man aged 35 to 55 in good health.

As to this clonotype: At one end, the junction sequence differs from germline, possibly due to a read error. The chain uses TRBV5-4 and TRBJ1-2; 7 positions match TRBD1. The CDR3 has 15 amino acids. CDR1 is SGHNT and CDR2 is YYREEE in the germline V gene (reference sequence). CDR3 DNA: TGCGCCAGCAGCCCGAAGGGAGGGGGCAAGTATGGCTACACCTTC. Amino acids: CASSPKGGGKYGYTF.

The gene calls are TRBV11-2 and TRBJ2-7; the D is unclear. V was shortened by 5 bases and J by 1 base, with 9 bases between the two germline ends. Germline CDR1 reads SGHAT; CDR2 reads FQNNGV. The CDR3 loop spans 13 amino acids. In DNA form, the CDR3 reads TGTGCCAGCAGCCGGGCCGAATCCTACGAGCAGTACTTC. The encoded protein is CASSRAESYEQYF.

This clonotype was picked up a small number of times. The chain employs TRBV2 and TRBJ1-4; 7 bases map to TRBD1. V dropped 6 bases and J dropped 4; count of bases not matched to a gene: 8. Germline V gene lookup returns CDR1 SNHLY and CDR2 FYNNEI. The length of the CDR3 is 15 residues. CDR3 DNA: TGTGCCAGCAGAGACCGACAGGGACATAATGAAAAACTGTTTTTT. The encoded protein is CASRDRQGHNEKLFF.

This clonotype was found a few times. The gene calls are TRBV11-2 and TRBJ2-1; D possibly corresponds to TRBD1 (5 bases). Deletions cut 3 bases from V and 4 bases from J, with 16 bases between. CDR3 length: 16 residues. Germline CDR1 and CDR2: SGHAT and FQNNGV. CDR3 nucleotides: TGTGCCAGCAGCTTTTTAGGGGCTAGGGGATACAATGAGCAGTTCTTC. Translating it yields CASSFLGARGYNEQFF.

This chain uses TRBV12-3 or TRBV12-4 with TRBJ1-5; 8 positions agree with TRBD1. Judging by the DNA end, TRBJ2-3 fits better; the J call may be wrong. The CDR3 has 14 residues. CDR3 sequence: CASRLGQGSDTQYF. CDR3 nucleotide sequence: TGTGCCAGCAGGCTTGGACAGGGCTCAGATACGCAGTATTTT.

The chain recombines TRBV20-1 with TRBJ1-2; 10 positions agree with TRBD1. CDR3 length: 14 amino acids. Germline V CDR1 and CDR2: DFQATT, SNEGSKA (reference sequence). V dropped 5 bases and J dropped 1; count of bases not matched to a gene: 4. CDR3 sequence: CSAGQGGNNYGYTF. In DNA form, the CDR3 reads TGCAGTGCTGGACAGGGGGGGAATAACTATGGCTACACCTTC.

This clonotype was counted between two and nine times. The rearrangement joins TRBV4-1 to TRBJ2-7; 8 nucleotides agree with TRBD2. V lost 4 bases and J lost 1; bases outside the gene matches: 9. This CDR3 comprises 16 residues. Germline loops: CDR1 MGHRA, CDR2 YSYEKL. As DNA, the CDR3 is TGCGCCAGCAGCCCGGTACCCAGCGGGAGATCCTACGAGCAGTACTTC. It yields the protein CASSPVPSGRSYEQYF.

This chain links TRBV12-3 or TRBV12-4 with TRBJ2-5; 9 bases are a match to TRBD2. The CDR3 runs to 17 residues. V lost 7 bases and J lost 1; bases outside the gene matches: 13. CDR3 sequence: CASILPQRGALQETQYF. As DNA, the CDR3 is TGTGCCAGCATCCTCCCCCAGCGGGGGGCTCTCCAAGAGACCCAGTACTTC.

The chain combines TRBV28 with TRBJ1-2; 12 bases are shared with TRBD1. The CDR3 is 15 amino acids. V was clipped by 3 bases and J by 7 bases; unmatched bases: 6. Germline V gene data show CDR1 as MDHEN and CDR2 as SYDVKM. CDR3: CASSLVGQGASGYTF. The CDR3 nucleotides are TGTGCCAGCAGTTTGGTGGGACAGGGGGCCTCTGGCTACACCTTC.

This chain links TRBV6-5 with TRBJ2-3, with D possibly matching TRBD2 (5 bases). In germline, CDR1 is MNHEY, CDR2 SVGAGI. This CDR3 region has 15 residues. V was clipped by 1 base and J by 2 bases, with 10 bases between them. CDR3 protein: CASSYYPRDTDTQYF. CDR3 coding DNA: TGTGCCAGCAGTTACTATCCCCGGGACACAGATACGCAGTATTTT.

This clonotype occurred a few times. The V and J genes are TRBV11-2 and TRBJ1-1, with D unclear. The CDR3 length is 14 residues. The germline V gene encodes CDR1 SGHAT and CDR2 FQNNGV. Trimming removed 0 bases at V and 3 bases at J, with 8 bases between. CDR3 residues: CASSLDSRYTEAFF. DNA of the CDR3: TGTGCCAGCAGCTTAGATAGTAGGTACACTGAAGCTTTCTTT.

Worth noting for this clonotype: A read error may account for a junction end that differs from germline. The CDR3, as DNA: TGTGCCAGCAGTGAATTCGGGACAGGGTACAGTCAGCAATTCTTC. Residues: CASSEFGTGYSQQFF. V usage is TRBV6-1 and J usage is TRBJ2-1, with 9 bases lining up with TRBD1. The CDR3 has 15 residues. The germline CDR1 and CDR2 sequences are MNHNS and SASEGT.

The chain uses TRBV2 and TRBJ1-2; no firm D call. The CDR3 has 12 residues. V lost 3 bases to trimming and J lost 6 bases, with 8 bases between them. CDR1 and CDR2 (germline): SNHLY, FYNNEI. The CDR3 loop is CASSDETDGYTF. DNA of the CDR3: TGTGCCAGCAGTGACGAGACGGATGGCTACACCTTC.

This chain links TRBV19 with TRBJ1-6; D possibly corresponds to TRBD1 (5 bases). V was shortened by 6 bases and J by 8 bases, with 11 bases between the two germline ends. CDR1 and CDR2 from the germline V gene are LNHDA and SQIVND (reference sequence). CDR3 length equals 13 residues. CDR3 in DNA: TGTGCCAGTAGCCGGGGGAAGGATTCACCCCTCCACTTT. It encodes CASSRGKDSPLHF.

There are a few counts of this clonotype. The rearrangement links TRBV20-1 to TRBJ2-3, with 9 bases aligning to TRBD2. Trimming took 8 bases from V and 5 from J; bases not matched to a gene: 11. Germline CDR1 DFQATT, CDR2 SNEGSKA (reference sequence). The length of the CDR3 is 14 residues. The CDR3 region has the DNA TGCAGTACTATCTCTAGCGGGGCGAGAGATACGCAGTATTTT. Translating it yields CSTISSGARDTQYF.